The 10 T cell receptor beta chains below all came from one sample that was sequenced in a study of beta chain features in type 1 diabetes. No antigen is known for these receptors. Study observations and caveats: Researchers report that Type 1 diabetes patients had moderately but significantly shorter TCRB CDR3s across all four CD4+ subsets.

Every bit of the isolated RNA underwent reverse transcription, so sequencing read expressed TCRB transcripts. Generated by immunoSEQ multiplex PCR, the TCRdb table keeps only in-frame clones and is missing some. This sample carries 120,000 or so clones, 15% to 20% of them seen once, and the ten largest clones take 2% to 3%. The sequenced material came from central memory CD4+ T cells from blood. The receptors were gathered from a man aged 18-30 years with type 1 diabetes.

In this sample, this clone turned up many times. The chain joins TRBV30 to TRBJ2-3, with TRBD2 matching 9 bases. The CDR3 contains 15 residues. Germline assignment: CDR1 GTSNPN and CDR2 SVGIG (reference sequence). Losses at the gene ends were 2 bases for V and 14 bases for J; bases not matched to a gene: 17. The CDR3 reads CAWSNLGLASISTYF. For the CDR3, the DNA is TGTGCCTGGAGTAACCTTGGACTAGCGAGTATTAGTACGTATTTT. The variable domain in full, with the rest retrieved from reference TRBV30 and TRBJ2-3, is SQTIHQWPATLVQPVGSPLSLECTVEGTSNPNLYWYRQAAGRGLQLLFYSVGIGQISSEVPQNLSASRPQDRQFILSSKKLLLSDSGFYLCAWSNLGLASISTYFGPGTRLTVL.

The CDR3 coding sequence is TGTGCCATCAGTGAAAACGGACAGGGGTACAATGAGCAGTTCTTC. It specifies CAISENGQGYNEQFF. This sequence joins TRBV10-3 and TRBJ2-1; 9 positions agree with TRBD1. Trimming removed 3 bases from V and 4 bases from J; junction bases left unmatched: 4. CDR3 length: 15 residues. Germline V lookup: CDR1 ENHRY, CDR2 SYGVKD.

This clone was seen ten or more times. V usage is TRBV7-8 and J usage is TRBJ2-1; 7 nucleotides line up with TRBD1. With 5 bases clipped from V and 0 bases from J, the junction kept 4 bases outside the gene matches. Germline assignment: CDR1 SGHVS and CDR2 FQNEAQ. The CDR3 runs 15 residues. The CDR3 sequence: CASSVQGSSYNEQFF. CDR3 nucleotides: TGTGCCAGCAGCGTACAGGGGTCCTCCTACAATGAGCAGTTCTTC.

This clone was seen a handful of times. This rearrangement joins TRBV4-1 to TRBJ1-2, with 8 bases lining up with TRBD1. The V segment lost 3 bases and the J segment 0 bases; nucleotides outside the gene matches: 15. The CDR3 runs 19 residues. Germline assignment: CDR1 MGHRA and CDR2 YSYEKL. This chain's CDR3 is CASSHPGGAGNSANYGYTF. CDR3 coding DNA: TGCGCCAGCAGCCACCCAGGGGGCGCGGGAAATTCAGCTAACTATGGCTACACCTTC.

This clone has more than one count but fewer than ten. This chain links TRBV6-1 with TRBJ2-2; 7 positions match TRBD2. The germline CDR1 and CDR2 sequences are MNHNS and SASEGT. The CDR3 is 15 residues long. After removal of 8 bases from V and 0 bases from J, the junction contained 6 bases not matched to a gene. The CDR3, as DNA: TGTGCCAGCGCTCCCGGGGGGACGAACACCGGGGAGCTGTTTTTT. It translates to CASAPGGTNTGELFF.

The sample holds many counts of this clone. This chain joins TRBV27 and TRBJ1-1, with unresolved D. Germline CDR1 reads MNHEY; CDR2 reads SMNVEV (reference sequence). The CDR3 covers 13 residues. V was trimmed by 6 bases and J by 0 bases, leaving 8 bases between them. CDR3: CASSVLVNTEAFF. CDR3 sequence (DNA): TGTGCCAGCAGCGTTTTGGTGAACACTGAAGCTTTCTTT.

V and J are TRBV28 and TRBJ2-7, with TRBD1 matching 7 bases. The germline CDR1 and CDR2 sequences are MDHEN and SYDVKM. The CDR3 contains 13 residues. The ends lost 5 bases at V and 2 bases at J; junction bases unmatched: 3. CDR3 in DNA: TGTGCCAGCAGTACGGGACAGCCCTACGAGCAGTACTTC. Amino acids: CASSTGQPYEQYF.

This clone came up a few times. The chain is built from TRBV29-1 and TRBJ2-7; possibly TRBD1 or TRBD2 for D (5 bases each). Looked up from germline, CDR1 is SQVTM and CDR2 is ANQGSEA. The CDR3 totals 13 residues. Trimming removed 6 bases from V and 1 base from J, with 13 bases in between. The CDR3 nucleotides are TGCAGCGTGCTGGGGGATGGATCCTACGAGCAGTACTTC. Translated: CSVLGDGSYEQYF.

Many counts were recorded for this clone. The chain combines TRBV29-1 with TRBJ1-1, with TRBD1 matching over 7 bases. The germline V gene has CDR1 SQVTM and CDR2 ANQGSEA. This CDR3 has 14 amino acids. Germline trimming cut 6 bases from V and 1 base from J; bases unmatched to any gene: 8. The CDR3 nucleotides read TGCAGCGTCGAGACAGGGTCGAGGAACACTGAAGCTTTCTTT. Amino acids: CSVETGSRNTEAFF.

About this clone itself: Germline is not matched at one junction end, which may reflect a read error. This chain connects TRBV7-9 to TRBJ2-3; the match to TRBD1 covers 8 bases. From germline, CDR1 is SEHNR and CDR2 FQNEAQ (reference sequence). The CDR3 consists of 14 residues. CDR3 protein: CASSPGQGADTQYF. The CDR3, as DNA: TGCGCCAGCAGCCCCGGACAGGGCGCAGATACGCAGTATTTT.